This T cell receptor (beta chain) is from a study of shared clonotypes between healthy human individuals. Profiling relied on immunoSEQ multiplex PCR, and the TCRdb table lists in-frame clones only, not all of them. The sample shows millions of clones, approximately 94% of them seen only once. Terminally differentiated effector memory CD45RA+ cells were left out of the naive CD8 fraction, which was CD45RO-negative and positively selected for CCR7. This CDR3 contains 13 residues. Germline values: CDR1 MNHEY, CDR2 SMNVEV (reference sequence). The V gene lost 5 bases and the J gene lost 10 bases, with 17 bases spanning the gap.

Specimen: naive CD8+ T cells from PBMCs. The sequence came from a man aged 18 to 30 in good health. Some clones in this sample may be carry-over from other donors' samples. J is TRBJ2-5 and V is TRBV27, with unresolved D. The CDR3 coding sequence is TGTGCCAGCAGTCCCCTTATTTCGGTGGTCCAGTACTTC. As protein: CASSPLISVVQYF.